This T cell receptor beta chain was documented in a study of neurological immune-mediated disorders. The cDNA was generated through 5'RACE incorporating 10-nucleotide random UMIs. TCRdb itself ran the 5' RACE reads through MiXCR, one entry per CDR3 protein. The sample holds some 27,000 distinct CDR3 sequences, less than 25% seen once. This clonotype was recorded many times. The CDR3 sequence is 13 residues long. Trimming cost V 1 base and J 14 bases; bases outside gene matches: 8. Germline CDR1 reads SGHVS; CDR2 reads FQNEAQ. Sample: CD4+ T cells from blood. The TCR was taken from a man between 50 and 59 years old with HTLV-1-associated myelopathy (HAM/TSP). The rearrangement links TRBV7-8 to TRBJ2-5; TRBD2 matches 9 bases. The CDR3: CASSLGGSSGTYF. CDR3 coding DNA: TGTGCCAGCAGCTTAGGAGGCTCTAGCGGGACCTACTTC.